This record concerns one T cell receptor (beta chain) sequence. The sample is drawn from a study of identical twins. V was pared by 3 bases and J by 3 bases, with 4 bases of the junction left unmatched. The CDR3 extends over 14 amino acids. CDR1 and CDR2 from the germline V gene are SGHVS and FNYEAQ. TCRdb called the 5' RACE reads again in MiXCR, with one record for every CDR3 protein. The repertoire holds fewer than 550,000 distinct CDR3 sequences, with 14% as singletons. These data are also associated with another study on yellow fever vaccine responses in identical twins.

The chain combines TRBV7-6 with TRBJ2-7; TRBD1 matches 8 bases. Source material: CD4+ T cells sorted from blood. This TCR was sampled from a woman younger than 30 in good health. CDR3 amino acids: CASSFGQGDYEQYF. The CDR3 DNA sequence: TGTGCCAGCAGCTTTGGACAGGGAGACTACGAGCAGTACTTC.